This T cell receptor beta chain was sequenced in a study of technical replicates of blood from a few donors. V dropped 6 bases and J dropped 4 bases, with 10 bases sitting between them. Germline V CDR1 and CDR2: MNHNS, SASEGT. The CDR3 is made up of 12 amino acids. Clones were read by immunoSEQ multiplex PCR, and TCRdb kept only the in-frame ones, dropping some. The top ten clones hold roughly 0.3% of a sample with 65,000 to 80,000 clones, roughly 96% of them seen once. Sequenced input: T cells isolated from PBMCs. This receptor was identified in a human donor in good health. This chain joins TRBV6-1 and TRBJ2-7; possibly TRBD2 for D (6 bases). Here the CDR3 DNA reads TGTGCCAGCAGGGCGGGGCGGTACGAGCAGTACTTC. This codes for CASRAGRYEQYF.